This T cell receptor (beta chain) emerged from a study of blood T cell repertoires in COVID-19. In the study overall: Sites across the United States, Italy and Spain contributed samples from acute and convalescent COVID-19. T cells, B-cell-depleted T cells, or PBMCs supplied cDNA or gDNA.

Enrollees, about 18 to 90 years old, lived in roughly 24 US areas. Participants' own reports of clinical history determined their cohort assignment. This CDR3 contains 13 residues. The V and J ends lost 2 bases and 6 bases respectively, with 8 bases between them. Per the germline V gene, CDR1 is ENHRY and CDR2 is SYGVKD. Assay used: immunoSEQ multiplex PCR; TCRdb lists only in-frame clones, some missing. The sample lists approximately 480,000 clones; about nine tenths were seen once. The gene calls are TRBV10-3 and TRBJ2-1; D is unresolved. Material for sequencing was PBMCs or T cells enriched from blood (not recorded which). The source is a woman aged 18-30 years who had recovered from COVID-19. CDR3 loop: CAISERQVNEQFF. The CDR3 DNA reads TGTGCCATCAGTGAGAGGCAGGTCAATGAGCAGTTCTTC.